The entry below gives a single TCR beta chain sequence along with its context. The clone's antigen remains unknown. No per-base quality is available; no much larger clone lies one base away. The sample is drawn from a study of PD-1 blockade in classical Hodgkin lymphoma (dated by TCRdb to 2019 to 2021). Regarding the research as a whole: Nivolumab dosing was 3 mg/kg intravenously every 2 weeks, continuing until either disease progression or unacceptable toxicity. The study used CyTOF and TCR beta sequencing to define a peripheral blood immune signature of response to PD-1 blockade in classical Hodgkin lymphoma.

The time point tag for this specimen amounts to: cycle 4 day 1 (C4D1), after less than 7 weeks of nivolumab. Relapse after autologous stem cell transplantation had occurred in all trial patients, and cohorts A, B and C were distinguished by prior brentuximab vedotin exposure. The trial cohort comprised some 60 patients with relapsed/refractory classical Hodgkin lymphoma whose best overall responses were complete response, partial response or progressive disease. Trial patients were treated with single-agent nivolumab in the multi-cohort phase II CheckMate 205 trial. Best overall response was determined by an independent review committee according to the 2007 International Working Group response criteria. PBMCs from the trial were collected at three points: immediately before nivolumab initiation (C1D1), and during therapy at cycle 2 day 1 and cycle 4 day 1. Peripheral blood was collected in 8 mL Vacutainer Cell Preparation Tubes, from which PBMCs were isolated by centrifugation and then cryopreserved.

What the authors observed across the whole study: Baseline TCR diversity was reported to be lower in newly diagnosed patients than in healthy donors and to be lower still in relapsed/refractory patients. Diversity was lower in patients who began nivolumab less than 1 year after ASCT, so these patients were left out of later analyses to avoid confounding by immune reconstitution. Only a single clinical trial cohort was studied, and what caused the repertoire differences, possibly disease activity or prior therapy, remained undefined. CD4+ but not CD8+ TCR diversity rose significantly by C4D1 (p=0.0027 vs p=0.16), most apparent in complete responders (p=0.02). Baseline diversity similar to that of newly diagnosed patients was observed in trial patients achieving complete response, whereas significantly lower diversity was observed in partial responders and progressors.

V is reduced by 5 bases and J by 2 bases, leaving a spacing of 16 bases between them. The CDR3 runs 15 residues from the cysteine to the phenylalanine. Just CDR3 DNA is preserved here, 45 bases in frame from base 1. Per the germline V gene, MDHEN is the CDR1 and SYDVKM is the CDR2. The Qiagen DNeasy kit was used to extract genomic DNA both from unsorted PBMCs and from the negatively selected CD4+ and CD8+ fractions. Amplification of TCR beta CDR3 regions was done by immunoSEQ multiplex PCR with primers that anneal to V and J segments. A synthetic immune receptor repertoire was used to minimize amplification bias, and remaining bias was computationally removed after sequencing. The paper's processing steps were these. Repertoire diversity was quantified as the Shannon entropy index using custom Python scripts. Unsorted, CD4+ and CD8+ repertoires were analyzed separately, except in combined analyses where CD4+ and CD8+ sequences were merged in silico. A clone was considered expanded if an increase in frequency of at least 2-fold after treatment relative to C1D1 was found, and a pseudocount of 0.5 was applied to clones undetected at baseline. Singleton clones were defined as clones with 0 or 1 copy at C1D1, and non-singleton clones were defined as clones with 2 or more copies. Clones expanded in unsorted samples were labelled as CD4+, CD8+ or unknown by matching protein sequences in sorted samples from the same patient. Wilcoxon tests on paired samples were used to test changes in diversity from C1D1 to C4D1. TCRdb took over this immuneACCESS table, retaining in-frame rearrangements with V and J assigned. Such tables are incomplete; in checked studies, under half of the missing clones stem from an unresolved V gene, and the remainder is unexplained. V and J calls plus clone size are reproduced from that table; the DNA served to infer D and trimming. Across this sample there are around 31,000 clones, with around 81% seen only once. The top ten clones comprise approximately 17% of the sample.

The chain joins TRBV28 to TRBJ2-7, with the identity of the D gene unclear. Here the sequenced sample was peripheral blood mononuclear cells (PBMCs), taken before the fourth cycle of nivolumab. The sequence was collected from a human donor with classical Hodgkin lymphoma. The nucleotide sequence reads as follows: TGTGCCAGCAGTCCGCGAAAGGCCCGCCCCTACGAGCAGTACTTC. This is translated as CASSPRKARPYEQYF.